This is a list of T cell receptor beta chains from one sample in a study of T cells in Graves' hyperthyroidism and ophthalmopathy. TCRdb reanalysed the multiplex PCR reads using MiXCR and keeps one entry per CDR3 protein. The sample shows approximately 58,000 distinct CDR3 sequences, about 50% of them seen only once. The sequencing sample was made of blood. The receptors stem from a woman aged 25 to 39 with Graves' ophthalmopathy. Both conserved end residues are part of each CDR3. D genes are given only for firm matches. The size field is filled for only some rows; it gives once, few, many or a size class.

j_call v_call clone_size d_call cdr3_nt cdr3_aa
TRBJ2-7 TRBV6-1 - TRBD2 TGTGCCAGCAAAACAACCCTAGCGGGGGTAATTAACGAGCAGTACTTC CASKTTLAGVINEQYF
TRBJ2-7 TRBV12-3/TRBV12-4 - TRBD2 TGTGCCAGCAGTTTAGTCTCTAGCGGGCAGCAGTACTTC CASSLVSSGQQYF
TRBJ2-1 TRBV7-3 - TRBD1 TGTGCCAGCAGCCCATGGACAGGGCCGGGACAGGGGTATGAGCAGTTCTTC CASSPWTGPGQGYEQFF
TRBJ2-7 TRBV6-1 many - TGTGCCACCCTATCTAAAATAAATGGCTACGAGCAGTACTTC CATLSKINGYEQYF
TRBJ1-4 TRBV5-1 - TRBD1 TGCGCCATACCAGAGCCGACAGGGGGGGATAATGAAAAACTGTTTTTT CAIPEPTGGDNEKLFF
TRBJ1-4 TRBV9 few - TGTGCCAGCAGCTCGGACGGACGAGAAAATGAAAAACTGTTTTTT CASSSDGRENEKLFF
TRBJ2-7 TRBV2 many - TGTGCCAGCAGTGATAGGGGAGCTTACGAGCAGTACTTC CASSDRGAYEQYF
TRBJ1-5 TRBV20-1 many - TGCAGTGCTAGAGATTCAGGGAATCAGCCCCAGCATTTT CSARDSGNQPQHF
TRBJ1-1 TRBV5-6 many TRBD1 TGTGCCAGCATCCCGGGACAGCGCGGGACTGAAGCTTTCTTT CASIPGQRGTEAFF
TRBJ2-1 TRBV7-9 - - TGTGCCAGCAGCAACAGTGGGGGGTACACATACAATGAGCAGTTCTTC CASSNSGGYTYNEQFF
TRBJ1-1 TRBV29-1 - - TGCAGCGTAGGCAAGGGGACTAGCAACAATGAAGCTTTCTTT CSVGKGTSNNEAFF
TRBJ2-3 TRBV2 once TRBD2 TGTGCCAGCAGTGAAGTGGCTAGCGGGAGTGGAGATACGCAGTATTTT CASSEVASGSGDTQYF
TRBJ2-5 TRBV10-3 - TRBD1 TGTGCCATCAAGACCGGGACAGGGGTAGAGACCCAGTACTTC CAIKTGTGVETQYF
TRBJ2-7 TRBV5-8 many - TGTGCCAGCCCGGTTTTCCTCGGACAGGAGCTAGCGAACGCCTACGAGCAGTACTTC CASPVFLGQELANAYEQYF
TRBJ2-3 TRBV4-3 - TRBD2 TGCGCCAGCAGCCGGGACCCGGGACTAGTGGGGGGAGATACGCAGTATTTT CASSRDPGLVGGDTQYF
TRBJ1-1 TRBV20-1 many - TGCAGTGCTAGAGACCCCGGGAACACTGAAGCTTTCTTT CSARDPGNTEAFF
TRBJ2-7 TRBV10-3 - TRBD1 TGTGCCATCAGTAAGGACAGGGCTTACGAGCAGTACTTC CAISKDRAYEQYF
TRBJ1-1 TRBV29-1 many TRBD1 TGCAGCGTTAGAAAACAGGGGCAGAACACTGAAGCTTTCTTT CSVRKQGQNTEAFF
TRBJ2-7 TRBV10-3 once TRBD2 TGTGCCGCCATAGGACTAGCGGGGCGACCCTACGAGCAGTACTTC CAAIGLAGRPYEQYF
TRBJ2-7 TRBV11-2 many - TGTGCCAGCAAATCTACAGGGACCCTGGGCGAGCAGTACTTC CASKSTGTLGEQYF
TRBJ1-4 TRBV12-3/TRBV12-4 - - TGTGCCAGCAGTTTAGGGAGCCGCGTATTCGAAAAACTGTTTTTT CASSLGSRVFEKLFF
TRBJ1-3 TRBV30 - - TGTGCCTGGAGCCGACAGATCTCTGGAAACACCATATATTTT CAWSRQISGNTIYF
TRBJ2-7 TRBV24-1 - TRBD2 TGTGCCACCAGTGATTCTATAGCGGGAGGGGCCGAGCAGTACTTC CATSDSIAGGAEQYF
TRBJ2-7 TRBV28 many - TGTGCCAGCAGTTACCCTGACAGGACCTACGAGCAGTACTTC CASSYPDRTYEQYF
TRBJ1-4 TRBV6-1 many TRBD1 TGTGCCAGCAGTGAAGAGGGGACAGGGGGTGAAAAACTGTTTTTT CASSEEGTGGEKLFF
TRBJ2-7 TRBV3-1 many - TGTGCCAGCAGCCCTAGCCAGAGCTCCTACGAGCAGTACTTC CASSPSQSSYEQYF
TRBJ2-7 TRBV29-1 medium-sized - TGCAGCGTTGCCCGGGACCACTACGAGCAGTACTTC CSVARDHYEQYF
TRBJ2-7 TRBV20-1 many - TGCAGTGCTAGAGTGTCAGTAGCCCCAAGGGGCGAGCAGTACTTC CSARVSVAPRGEQYF
TRBJ2-7 TRBV7-6 - TRBD1 TGTGCCAGCAGCAAGACGGGCGGTACAGGGGTCTACGAGCAGTACTTC CASSKTGGTGVYEQYF
TRBJ1-5 TRBV4-2 many - TGTGCCAGCAGCCAAGAGACGGATCAGCCCCAGCATTTT CASSQETDQPQHF
TRBJ2-2 TRBV20-1 many - TGCAGTTCCAGCGACCCGAACACCGGGGAGCTGTTTTTT CSSSDPNTGELFF
TRBJ2-5 TRBV24-1 many TRBD2 TGTGCCACCCCACCTTATAAGCGGGATCTCGTAGAGACCCAGTACTTC CATPPYKRDLVETQYF
TRBJ2-3 TRBV2 - - TGTGCCAGCAGTCCGAGGTTGGACACAGATACGCAGTGTTTT CASSPRLDTDTQCF
TRBJ2-1 TRBV2 - TRBD1 TGTGCCAGCGGAGACAGGGGTAGACTAAGGCAGTTCTTC CASGDRGRLRQFF
TRBJ2-1 TRBV2 many - TGTGCCAGCAGTGAAGGGGGCGGACCGGCAAATGAGCAGTTCTTC CASSEGGGPANEQFF
TRBJ2-1 TRBV7-7 - - TGTGCTAGCAGCTTAACTCGGGCGTACAATGAGCAGTTCTTC CASSLTRAYNEQFF
TRBJ2-1 TRBV30 - TRBD1 TGTGCCTGGAACAGGGGCATCGACAATGATCAGTTCTTC CAWNRGIDNDQFF
TRBJ2-2 TRBV7-9 - - TGTGCCAGCAGCTTAGCGGGCTGGGGAGCCCGCCTTTTC CASSLAGWGARLF
TRBJ1-3 TRBV20-1 many TRBD1 TGCAGTGCCCGGGGACAGGGAAGAAACACCATATATTTT CSARGQGRNTIYF
TRBJ1-2 TRBV10-3 - - TGTGCCATCCTAAGCGGGACCTATGGCTACACCTTC CAILSGTYGYTF
TRBJ1-6 TRBV19 - TRBD1 TGTGCCAGTAGCACCTCCGACAGGGGGGCCTATAATTCACCCCTCCACTTT CASSTSDRGAYNSPLHF
TRBJ1-1 TRBV6-5 many - TGTGCCAGCAGTTTAAATACTCAGCCTGACACTGAAGCTTTCTTT CASSLNTQPDTEAFF
TRBJ2-7 TRBV28 - - TGTGCCAGCAGTTCGGACCCCTACGAGCAGTACTTC CASSSDPYEQYF